This TCR beta chain comes out of a study of neurological immune-mediated disorders (dated by TCRdb to 2018 to 2020). Notes on the research overall: Using UMI-based sequencing, the study compared peripheral blood TCR-beta repertoires from patients with HTLV-I-associated myelopathy (HAM/TSP), patients with multiple sclerosis, and healthy controls. The roughly 110 TCR-beta libraries covered PBMC samples along with longitudinal samples, technical triplicates, and paired sorted CD4+ and CD8+ T-cell subsets. Longitudinal HAM/TSP donors and healthy donors each had 3 time-points at intervals of about 3-45 months. The cohort comprised roughly 69 subjects: around 15 HAM/TSP patients, around 34 multiple sclerosis patients and 20 or so healthy controls.

As to this clonotype: Its antigen remains undetermined. Base quality data are lacking; no much larger clone is found one base away.

Points the paper makes about the study in general: No identical CDR3 amino acid sequences were found to be shared among expanded clones across subjects, suggesting that TCR-beta repertoires were private in all groups. TCR clonal expansion was highest in HAM/TSP patients and lowest in MS patients, with MS patients falling below even healthy controls.

cDNA synthesis used template-switch 5'RACE with a primer carrying a 10-nucleotide random unique molecular identifier tagging each TCR transcript. Every sequencing run covered 15-18 subjects and yielded more than 200 million TCR-beta sequences. The RNeasy kit was used for extraction of total RNA. The KAPA Real-time Library Amplification kit was used to amplify TCR-beta VDJ regions with primers for the TCR constant region and the 5'RACE anchor. Sample indexes and Illumina adaptors were added in a first PCR, after which library yield was increased in a second PCR. After purification with Ampure beads, the TCR product of roughly 650 bp was size-selected on a 2% E-gel SizeSelection system. Library quality was checked on a Bioanalyzer, concentration was measured with Qubit, and libraries were quantified with the Kapa Library Quantification kit before pooling. An Illumina HiSeq 2500 was used to sequence the libraries paired-end at 2 x 150 bp. To increase sequence diversity, roughly 24-32% phiX was spiked into each library pool. On the study's bioinformatics: The quality-filtered reads were processed with the UMI-based MiGEC pipeline, whose error correction step removed more than 80% of the raw TCR sequences. IMGT germline references were used for aligning VDJ genes, and each clonotype was defined as a unique CDR3 amino acid sequence together with its V-J genes. Clonal expansion, Shannon diversity and CDR3 relatedness were evaluated with VDJtools (CalcPairwiseDistances, ClusterSamples), while phylogenetic trees were built in CLCbio workbench. Clones with at least 8 unique UMIs were defined as expanded, with this threshold being based on coefficient-of-variation modelling across technical triplicates. TCRdb took the public reads, trimmed them with fastp at Q25, ran MiXCR for clone calling and kept in-frame beta chains. Identical CDR3 protein sequences are pooled into one entry, listed with their most common genes and DNA. These V and J calls derive from TCRdb rather than the authors' analysis. Recorded for this sample are around 51,000 distinct CDR3 sequences; more than 9.5% of them occurred a single time. The ten largest clonotypes hold around 10% of the sample.

As encoded in the germline V gene, CDR1 is SGHRS while CDR2 is YFSETQ. Including the terminal cysteine and phenylalanine, the CDR3 comprises 17 residues. The retained sequence is limited to the CDR3, 51 bases, with the frame set at the first base. Trimming accounts for 4 bases at V and 4 bases at J, while the number of junction bases matched to no gene is 7. In the paper's terms, the time point label means: longitudinal time-point 3. Libraries from unsorted PBMCs were made from 2 million PBMCs kept in RNAlater at -80 degrees C until RNA extraction. Peripheral blood was subjected to Ficoll-Hypaque density gradient centrifugation to isolate PBMCs, which were then cryopreserved in liquid nitrogen.

The sequence is built from TRBV5-1 and TRBJ2-2; TRBD2 matches 13 bases in the middle. Input material: PBMCs. The origin of this receptor is a male donor with HTLV-1-associated myelopathy (HAM/TSP). DNA sequence: TGCGCCAGCAGCCAACTAGCGGGGGGGCCGGTCACCGGGGAGCTGTTTTTT. Its product reads: CASSQLAGGPVTGELFF.